This T cell receptor (beta chain) was identified during a study of T cells in localized non-small cell lung cancer (dated by TCRdb to the early 2020s). Turning to the overall study: The study examined T cell repertoires in under 300 patients with early-stage NSCLC and compared tumors with uninvolved tumor-adjacent lungs. All 220 or so NSCLC patients in the cohort were treatment-naive and had localized lung tumors that were resected. NSCLC patients had a mean age of around 61 years, and fewer than 150 were male and nearly 110 female. The investigation overall reported the following: Because multi-region sequencing of the tumors was not done, intratumor heterogeneity could not be ruled out. A median of roughly 50 of the top 100 tumor clones turned up in the paired uninvolved adjacent lung, and 25 to 35 of those clones also ranked among the top 100 of that same adjacent lung. Longer overall survival was associated with higher blood T cell density, whereas shorter survival was associated with higher adjacent-lung clonality. Because the study design was exploratory, TCR variables were selected using unadjusted p-values without false-discovery rate correction. Uninvolved tumor-adjacent lung showed the highest T cell clonality, higher than tumor, which suggests more focused antigenic responses in the uninvolved tumor-adjacent lung.

TCR beta CDR3 regions were sequenced from DNA using the immunoSEQ Assay. The study's own analysis went as follows. T cell density was computed as TCR beta template counts normalized to usable DNA estimated by amplifying housekeeping genes. The preseqR package was used to estimate richness by extrapolating to 400,000 templates for PBMC samples and to 120,000 templates for tissue samples. Clonality was taken to be one minus Pielou's evenness. Tissue-enriched TCRs were identified through differential abundance testing performed on productive amino-acid clonotypes, with a minimum total count of 5 and an alpha of 0.1. The Jaccard Index and the Morisita Overlap Index were used to measure how much the repertoires overlapped between compartments. TCR beta CDR3s were clustered by GLIPH together with public tetramer-defined viral CDR3s, and at least three viral sequences plus V-gene enrichment were required for viral motifs. Imported from immuneACCESS, the table was reduced by TCRdb to in-frame sequences with V and J called. These copies leave out some clones; in studies compared against another copy, an unresolved V gene accounts for under half, and the cause of the remainder is not known. That table furnishes V, J and clone size, whereas the DNA furnished D and trimming. Recorded for this sample are some 25,000 clones; approximately 81% of them occurred a single time. More than 9% of the sample is taken by the ten largest.

The germline V gene (reference sequence) yields SEHNR for CDR1 and FQNEAQ for CDR2. Reading from cysteine to phenylalanine, the CDR3 counts 14 amino acids. The DNA shown is the 42-base CDR3, in frame from base 1. V is reduced by 0 bases and J by 0 bases, leaving a spacing of 2 bases between them. With respect to this clone: Its antigen remains unidentified. Nothing much larger sits one base from this clone, and base qualities are not available.

At diagnosis, tumor, uninvolved tumor-adjacent lung and peripheral blood were collected and then preserved as a mix of FFPE and fresh-frozen material. For TCR repertoire profiling, blood samples were analyzed in the form of peripheral blood mononuclear cells. The rearranged segments are TRBV7-9 and TRBJ2-2, with no confidently assigned D gene. This TCR was sampled from a man aged 35 to 69 with stage III squamous cell lung carcinoma. The sample was peripheral blood, taken before any cancer treatment. The sequenced DNA: TGTGCCAGCAGCTTAGCCGCGAACACCGGGGAGCTGTTTTTT. Its translation is CASSLAANTGELFF.